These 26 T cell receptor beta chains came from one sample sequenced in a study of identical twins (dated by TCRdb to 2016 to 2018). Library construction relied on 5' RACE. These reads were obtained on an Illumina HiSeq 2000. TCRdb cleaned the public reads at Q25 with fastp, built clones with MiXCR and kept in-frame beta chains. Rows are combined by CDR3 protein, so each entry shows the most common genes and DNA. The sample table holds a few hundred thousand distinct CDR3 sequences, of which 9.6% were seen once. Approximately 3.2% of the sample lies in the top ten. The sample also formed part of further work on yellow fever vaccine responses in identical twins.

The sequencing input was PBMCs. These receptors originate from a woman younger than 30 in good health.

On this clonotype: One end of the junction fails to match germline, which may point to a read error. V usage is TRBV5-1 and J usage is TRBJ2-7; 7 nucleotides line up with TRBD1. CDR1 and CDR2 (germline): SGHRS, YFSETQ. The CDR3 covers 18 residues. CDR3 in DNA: TGCGCCAGCCGCTTAAGGGGGACGCTGACAGGGCCCACCTACGAGCAGTACTTC. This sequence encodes CASRLRGTLTGPTYEQYF.

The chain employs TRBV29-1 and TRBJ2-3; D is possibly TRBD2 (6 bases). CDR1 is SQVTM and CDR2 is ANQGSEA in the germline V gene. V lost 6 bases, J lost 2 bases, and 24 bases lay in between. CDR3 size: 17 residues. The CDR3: CSVRGLARRTNTDTQYF. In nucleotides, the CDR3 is TGCAGCGTGAGGGGACTGGCTAGAAGAACAAACACAGATACGCAGTATTTT.

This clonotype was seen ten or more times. CDR3 nucleotide sequence: TGCAGCGTTGGTGGACAGGGGAGAAGTGATGAGCAGTTCTTC. Encoded protein: CSVGGQGRSDEQFF. This sequence joins TRBV29-1 and TRBJ2-1; TRBD1 matches 9 bases. Germline trimming cut 4 bases from V and 8 bases from J; bases unmatched to any gene: 9. Germline V gene sequence: CDR1 SQVTM, CDR2 ANQGSEA. CDR3 length: 14 residues.

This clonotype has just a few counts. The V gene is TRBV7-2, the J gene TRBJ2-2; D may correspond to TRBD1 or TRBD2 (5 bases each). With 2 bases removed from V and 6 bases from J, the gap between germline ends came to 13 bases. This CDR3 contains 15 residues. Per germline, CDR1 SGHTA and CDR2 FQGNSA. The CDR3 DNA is TGTGCCAGCAGCTTACGGGTAGTGGGGGCCGGGGAGCTGTTTTTT. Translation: CASSLRVVGAGELFF.

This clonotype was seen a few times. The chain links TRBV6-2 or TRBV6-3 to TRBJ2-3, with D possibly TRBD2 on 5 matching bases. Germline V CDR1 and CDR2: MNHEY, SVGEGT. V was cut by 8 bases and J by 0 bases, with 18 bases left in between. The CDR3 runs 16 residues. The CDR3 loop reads CASPPGAGDSTDTQYF. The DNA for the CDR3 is TGTGCCAGCCCGCCCGGAGCCGGGGATAGCACAGATACGCAGTATTTT.

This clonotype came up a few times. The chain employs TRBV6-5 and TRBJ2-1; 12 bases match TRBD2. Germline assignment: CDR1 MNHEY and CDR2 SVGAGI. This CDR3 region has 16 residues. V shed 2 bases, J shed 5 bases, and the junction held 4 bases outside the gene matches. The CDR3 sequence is CASSYTWTSGDNEQFF. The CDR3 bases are TGTGCCAGCAGTTACACCTGGACTAGCGGGGACAATGAGCAGTTCTTC.

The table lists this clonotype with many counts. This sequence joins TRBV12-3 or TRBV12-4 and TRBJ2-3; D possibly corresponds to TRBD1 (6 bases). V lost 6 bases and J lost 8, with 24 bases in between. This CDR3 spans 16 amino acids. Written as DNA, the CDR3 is TGTGCCAGCAGACCTACTAAGGACAGCCTCGAGACTACGCAGTATTTT. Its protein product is CASRPTKDSLETTQYF.

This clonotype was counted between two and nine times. CDR3 residues: CASSRGTGGTYEQYF. CDR3 nucleotide sequence: TGCGCCAGCAGCCGGGGGACAGGGGGCACCTACGAGCAGTACTTC. This chain links TRBV5-1 with TRBJ2-7; 12 nucleotides line up with TRBD1. This CDR3 region has 15 residues. Germline-derived CDR1 and CDR2 are SGHRS and YFSETQ. V gave up 4 bases and J gave up 2 bases; unmatched junction bases: 4.

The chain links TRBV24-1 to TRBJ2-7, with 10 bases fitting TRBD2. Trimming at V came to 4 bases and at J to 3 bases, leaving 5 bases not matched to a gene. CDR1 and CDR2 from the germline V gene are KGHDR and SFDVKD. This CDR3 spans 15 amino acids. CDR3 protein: CATSDGLAEGYEQYF. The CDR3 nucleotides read TGTGCCACCAGTGACGGACTAGCGGAGGGCTACGAGCAGTACTTC.

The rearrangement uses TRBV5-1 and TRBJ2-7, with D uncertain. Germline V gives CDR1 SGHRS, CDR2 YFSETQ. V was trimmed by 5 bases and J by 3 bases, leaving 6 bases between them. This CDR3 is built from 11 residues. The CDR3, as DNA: TGCGCCAGCAGGCAGTTCTACGAGCAGTACTTC. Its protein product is CASRQFYEQYF.

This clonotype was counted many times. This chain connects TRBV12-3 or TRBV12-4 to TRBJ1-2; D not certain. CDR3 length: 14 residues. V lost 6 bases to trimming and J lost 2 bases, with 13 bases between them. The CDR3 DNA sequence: TGTGCCAGCAGGCCAAGGGCCGAGAACTATGGCTACACCTTC. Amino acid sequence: CASRPRAENYGYTF.

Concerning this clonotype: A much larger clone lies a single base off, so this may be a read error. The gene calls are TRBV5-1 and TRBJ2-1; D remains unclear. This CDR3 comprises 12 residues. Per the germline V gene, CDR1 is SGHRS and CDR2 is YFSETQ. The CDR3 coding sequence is TGCGTCAGCAGCTTGGATCTGGGTGAGCAGTTCTTC. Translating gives CVSSLDLGEQFF.

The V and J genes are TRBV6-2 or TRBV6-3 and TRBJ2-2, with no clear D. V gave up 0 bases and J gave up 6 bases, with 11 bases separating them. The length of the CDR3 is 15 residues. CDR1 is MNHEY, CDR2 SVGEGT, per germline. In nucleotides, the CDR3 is TGTGCCAGCAGTTACTCATCTGGGTTTTCCGGGGAGCTGTTTTTT. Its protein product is CASSYSSGFSGELFF.

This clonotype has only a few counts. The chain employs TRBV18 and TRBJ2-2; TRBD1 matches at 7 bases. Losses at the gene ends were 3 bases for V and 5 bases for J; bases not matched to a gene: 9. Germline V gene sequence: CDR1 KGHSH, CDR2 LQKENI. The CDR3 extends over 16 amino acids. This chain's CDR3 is CASSPPTGLRTGELFF. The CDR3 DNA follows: TGTGCCAGCTCACCGCCGACAGGGTTGAGAACCGGGGAGCTGTTTTTT.

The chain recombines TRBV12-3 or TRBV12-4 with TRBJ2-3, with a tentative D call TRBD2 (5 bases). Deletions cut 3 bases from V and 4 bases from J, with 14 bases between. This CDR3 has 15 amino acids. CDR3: CASSLGMGEADTQYF. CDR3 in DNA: TGTGCCAGCAGTTTGGGGATGGGAGAGGCAGATACGCAGTATTTT.

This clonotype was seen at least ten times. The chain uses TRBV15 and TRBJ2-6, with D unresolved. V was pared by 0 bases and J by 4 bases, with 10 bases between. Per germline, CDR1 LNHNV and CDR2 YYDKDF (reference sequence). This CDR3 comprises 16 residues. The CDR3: CATSRESVTGANVLTF. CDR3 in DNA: TGTGCCACCAGCAGAGAATCCGTTACCGGGGCCAACGTCCTGACTTTC.

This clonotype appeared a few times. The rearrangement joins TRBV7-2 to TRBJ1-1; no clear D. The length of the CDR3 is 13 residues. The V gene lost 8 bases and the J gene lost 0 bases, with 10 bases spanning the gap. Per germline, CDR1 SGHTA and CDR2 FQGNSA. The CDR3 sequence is CASAGSVNTEAFF. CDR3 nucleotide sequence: TGTGCCAGCGCAGGTTCGGTGAACACTGAAGCTTTCTTT.

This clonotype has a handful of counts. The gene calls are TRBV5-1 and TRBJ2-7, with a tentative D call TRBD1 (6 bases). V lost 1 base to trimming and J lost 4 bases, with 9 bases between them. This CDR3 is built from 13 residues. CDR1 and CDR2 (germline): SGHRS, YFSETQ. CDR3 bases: TGCGCCAGCAGCTTGACAGGGTATTACGAGCAGTACTTC. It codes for CASSLTGYYEQYF.

The CDR3 reads CASSQATSGFTDTQYF. CDR3 coding DNA: TGTGCCAGCAGCCAGGCGACTAGCGGATTCACAGATACGCAGTATTTT. J is TRBJ2-3 and V is TRBV4-2, with 9 nucleotides matching TRBD2. Germline assignment: CDR1 LGHNA and CDR2 YNFKEQ. The CDR3 totals 16 residues. Unmatched junction bases numbered 6, after V lost 3 bases and J lost 2 bases.

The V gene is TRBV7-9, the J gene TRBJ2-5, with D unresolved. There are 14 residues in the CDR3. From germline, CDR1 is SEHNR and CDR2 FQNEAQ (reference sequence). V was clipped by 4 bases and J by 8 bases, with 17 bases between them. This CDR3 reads CASSSGRSKRTQYF. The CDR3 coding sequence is TGTGCCAGCAGCTCAGGTCGCAGTAAGAGAACCCAGTACTTC.

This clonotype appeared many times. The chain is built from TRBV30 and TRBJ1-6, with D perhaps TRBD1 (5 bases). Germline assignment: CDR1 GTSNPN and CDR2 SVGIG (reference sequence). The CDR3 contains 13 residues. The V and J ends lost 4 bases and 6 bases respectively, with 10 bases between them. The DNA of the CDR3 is TGTGCCTGGACGGGGCAGCCTAATTCACCCCTCCACTTT. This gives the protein CAWTGQPNSPLHF.

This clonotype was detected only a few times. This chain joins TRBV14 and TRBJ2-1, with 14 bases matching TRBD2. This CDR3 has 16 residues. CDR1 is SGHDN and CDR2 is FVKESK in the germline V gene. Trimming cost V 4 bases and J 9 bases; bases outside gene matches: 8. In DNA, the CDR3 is TGTGCCAGCAGCCCCGGACTAGCGGGGGGACTGGGTGAGCAGTTCTTC. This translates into CASSPGLAGGLGEQFF.

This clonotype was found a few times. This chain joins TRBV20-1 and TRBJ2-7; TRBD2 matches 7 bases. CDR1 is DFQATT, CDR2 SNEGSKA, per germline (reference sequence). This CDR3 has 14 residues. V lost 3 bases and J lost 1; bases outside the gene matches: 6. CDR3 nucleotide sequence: TGCAGTGCTAGGCCTAGCGGTAGATCCTACGAGCAGTACTTC. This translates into CSARPSGRSYEQYF.

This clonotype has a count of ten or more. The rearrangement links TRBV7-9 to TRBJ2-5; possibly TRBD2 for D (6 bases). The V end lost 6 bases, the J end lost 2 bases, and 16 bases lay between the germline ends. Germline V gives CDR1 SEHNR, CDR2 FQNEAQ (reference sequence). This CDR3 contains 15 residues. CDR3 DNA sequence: TGTGCCAGCAGGGGACCCCAGCGGGCGCAAGAGACCCAGTACTTC. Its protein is CASRGPQRAQETQYF. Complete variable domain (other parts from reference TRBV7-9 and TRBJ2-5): DTGVSQNPRHKITKRGQNVTFRCDPISEHNRLYWYRQTLGQGPEFLTYFQNEAQLEKSRLLSDRFSAERPKGSFSTLEIQRTEQGDSAMYLCASRGPQRAQETQYFGPGTRLLVL.

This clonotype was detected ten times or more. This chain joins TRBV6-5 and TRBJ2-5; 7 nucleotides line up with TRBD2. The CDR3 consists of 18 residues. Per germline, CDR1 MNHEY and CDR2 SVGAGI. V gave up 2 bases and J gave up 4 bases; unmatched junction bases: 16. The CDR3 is CASSYKGLPSWGGETQYF. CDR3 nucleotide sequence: TGTGCCAGCAGTTACAAAGGACTTCCTAGTTGGGGGGGAGAGACCCAGTACTTC.

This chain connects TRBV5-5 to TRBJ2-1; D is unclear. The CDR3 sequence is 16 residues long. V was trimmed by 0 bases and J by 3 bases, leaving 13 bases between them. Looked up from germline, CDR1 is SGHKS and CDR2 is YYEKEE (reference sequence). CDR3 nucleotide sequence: TGTGCCAGCAGCTTGGCCCTAGGGCTCAACTACAATGAGCAGTTCTTC. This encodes CASSLALGLNYNEQFF.